The 23 T cell receptor beta chains given below trace back to one sample, sequenced in a study of radiotherapy plus CTLA-4 blockade in lung cancer. Profiled with immunoSEQ multiplex PCR; TCRdb holds only in-frame clones, not every one. The sample records 81,000 or so clones, approximately 86% being singletons. The source was peripheral blood, collected from a patient treated with radiotherapy plus ipilimumab. The receptors stem from a human donor with non-small cell lung cancer who had stable disease on radiotherapy plus ipilimumab.

The V gene is TRBV30, the J gene TRBJ1-5, with 7 bases lining up with TRBD1. CDR1 is GTSNPN and CDR2 is SVGIG in the germline V gene (reference sequence). The ends lost 0 bases at V and 3 bases at J; junction bases unmatched: 5. The CDR3 extends over 15 amino acids. DNA for the CDR3: TGTGCCTGGAGTGTAACCGGGACAGTCAATCAGCCCCAGCATTTT. Translated, it gives CAWSVTGTVNQPQHF.

With respect to this clone: A read error may account for a junction end that differs from germline. The identical CDR3 is also encoded by other nucleotide sequences in the sample. V usage is TRBV28 and J usage is TRBJ1-2; D is undetermined. The CDR3 length is 17 residues. CDR1 is MDHEN and CDR2 is SYDVKM in the germline V gene. CDR3 nucleotide sequence: TGTGCCAGCAGTTTAGAAATCAGTCGGCAGGCAAACTATGGCTACACCTTT. Translation: CASSLEISRQANYGYTF.

In this sample, this clone turned up a few times. This chain connects TRBV5-8 to TRBJ1-4; D is perhaps TRBD1 (5 bases). CDR1 and CDR2 from the germline V gene are SGHTS and YDEGEE. The CDR3 spans 13 residues. The V end was cut by 3 bases, the J end by 8 bases, with 11 bases between. As DNA, the CDR3 is TGTGCCAGCAGCTGGGGCCGGGGGGAAAAACTGTTTTTT. Its translation: CASSWGRGEKLFF. Combining the CDR3 with reference TRBV5-8 and TRBJ1-4 gives the whole variable domain EAGVTQSPTHLIKTRGQQATLRCSPISGHTSVYWYQQALGLGLQFLLWYDEGEERNRGNFPPRFSGRQFPNYSSELNVNALELEDSALYLCASSWGRGEKLFFGSGTQLSVL.

The rearrangement uses TRBV10-3 and TRBJ1-1; D is undetermined. Trimming removed 7 bases at V and 1 base at J, with 16 bases between. Germline CDR1 ENHRY, CDR2 SYGVKD. There are 15 residues in the CDR3. The CDR3 nucleotides read TGTGCCATCACCCCGTTACTCGGCGCGAACACTGAAGCTTTCTTT. Protein sequence: CAITPLLGANTEAFF.

This CDR3 is CASSDQGLPGELFF. CDR3 sequence (DNA): TGTGCCAGCAGTGATCAGGGGCTACCCGGGGAGCTGTTTTTT. This chain joins TRBV28 and TRBJ2-2, with D tentatively TRBD1 (6 bases). Germline V gene sequence: CDR1 MDHEN, CDR2 SYDVKM. The CDR3 spans 14 residues. V shed 5 bases and J shed 6 bases, with 13 bases lying between them.

This chain links TRBV28 with TRBJ1-5; D remains ambiguous. In germline, CDR1 is MDHEN, CDR2 SYDVKM. V was cut by 8 bases and J by 6 bases, with 23 bases left in between. The CDR3 extends over 16 amino acids. The CDR3 region has the DNA TGTGCCAGCGTAGCCCCTGGAGCCGCATGGGGTCAGCCCCAGCATTTT. Protein sequence: CASVAPGAAWGQPQHF.

The chain has TRBV18 and TRBJ2-3, with 7 bases matching TRBD2. Germline-derived CDR1 and CDR2 are KGHSH and LQKENI. The CDR3 length is 19 residues. The trim removed 5 bases at V and 0 bases at J, leaving 17 bases unmatched. The CDR3 loop is CASSTLGRSGVRSTDTQYF. DNA of the CDR3: TGTGCCAGCTCAACTCTGGGAAGGAGCGGGGTGCGAAGCACAGATACGCAGTATTTT.

This chain uses TRBV5-1 with TRBJ2-3, with D possibly TRBD1 on 5 matching bases. This CDR3 comprises 13 residues. Per germline, CDR1 SGHRS and CDR2 YFSETQ. The V end lost 5 bases, the J end lost 4 bases, and 11 bases lay between the germline ends. The CDR3 loop is CASSRAGSDTQYF. In DNA form, the CDR3 reads TGCGCCAGCAGTCGCGCAGGGTCAGATACGCAGTATTTT.

The rearrangement joins TRBV5-1 to TRBJ2-5; TRBD2 agrees at 11 bases. The last part of the DNA fits TRBJ2-7 better; the J call may be wrong. The CDR3 has 16 residues. Germline values: CDR1 SGHRS, CDR2 YFSETQ. The CDR3 loop is CASSYSSGGFSYEQYF. The DNA for the CDR3 is TGCGCCAGCAGCTACTCTAGCGGGGGGTTCTCCTACGAGCAGTACTTC.

In its sample, this clone was seen once. This chain links TRBV28 with TRBJ1-5; D not resolved. The length of the CDR3 is 15 residues. Germline V gene data show CDR1 as MDHEN and CDR2 as SYDVKM. V gave up 7 bases and J gave up 1 base, with 14 bases separating them. This CDR3 reads CASIEWPGSNQPQHF. The CDR3 bases are TGTGCCAGCATCGAATGGCCGGGCAGCAATCAGCCCCAGCATTTT.

This sequence joins TRBV6-1 and TRBJ2-6; no clear D. The CDR3 runs 15 residues. Trimming removed 7 bases at V and 0 bases at J, with 10 bases between. Germline V gives CDR1 MNHNS, CDR2 SASEGT. The CDR3 coding sequence is TGTGCCAGCACAAAGGGAAGCTCTGGGGCCAACGTCCTGACTTTC. The encoded protein is CASTKGSSGANVLTF.

In DNA form, the CDR3 reads TGCGCCAGCAGCCTTGTGGACAGTGCCACAGATACGCAGTATTTT. Translating gives CASSLVDSATDTQYF. This rearrangement joins TRBV5-1 to TRBJ2-3; D might be TRBD1 (6 bases). CDR3 length equals 15 residues. Trimming removed 4 bases at V and 2 bases at J, with 14 bases between. Per the germline V gene, CDR1 is SGHRS and CDR2 is YFSETQ. The full variable domain, in which reference TRBV5-1 and TRBJ2-3 provide the parts outside the CDR3, is KAGVTQTPRYLIKTRGQQVTLSCSPISGHRSVSWYQQTPGQGLQFLFEYFSETQRNKGNFPGRFSGRQFSNSRSEMNVSTLELGDSALYLCASSLVDSATDTQYFGPGTRLTVL.

V is TRBV30 and J is TRBJ2-5; the D gene is possibly TRBD2 (6 bases). The CDR3 loop spans 13 amino acids. Trimming shortened V by 4 bases and J by 4 bases, and 13 bases separated the two germline ends. CDR1 GTSNPN and CDR2 SVGIG come from the germline V gene (reference sequence). In DNA, the CDR3 is TGTGCCTGGACCCGGGACTTATTAGAGACCCAGTACTTC. Amino acid sequence: CAWTRDLLETQYF.

The genes are TRBV2 and TRBJ2-5, with 7 bases lining up with TRBD2. Trimming cost V 2 bases and J 11 bases; bases outside gene matches: 5. CDR1 is SNHLY, CDR2 FYNNEI, per germline. The CDR3 runs 12 residues. As DNA, the CDR3 is TGTGCCAGCAGTGAATCCGGACTAGGGCAGTACTTC. Translation: CASSESGLGQYF.

There are a few counts of this clone. The rearrangement uses TRBV28 and TRBJ1-3; 9 nucleotides agree with TRBD1. Germline trimming cut 6 bases from V and 4 bases from J; bases unmatched to any gene: 10. There are 16 residues in the CDR3. Germline-derived CDR1 and CDR2 are MDHEN and SYDVKM. The CDR3 here is CASRSRDRVSGNTIYF. CDR3 DNA sequence: TGTGCCAGCAGATCCCGGGACAGGGTTTCGGGAAACACCATATATTTT. Full variable domain (remainder filled in from reference TRBV28 and TRBJ1-3): DVKVTQSSRYLVKRTGEKVFLECVQDMDHENMFWYRQDPGLGLRLIYFSYDVKMKEKGDIPEGYSVSREKKERFSLILESASTNQTSMYLCASRSRDRVSGNTIYFGEGSWLTVV.

The rearrangement joins TRBV4-2 to TRBJ2-6; 7 positions match TRBD1. This CDR3 contains 19 residues. V was clipped by 2 bases and J by 0 bases; unmatched bases: 10. Germline loops: CDR1 LGHNA, CDR2 YNFKEQ. The CDR3 spells CASSQPTGQPPSGANVLTF. The CDR3 nucleotides read TGTGCCAGCAGCCAACCGACGGGACAGCCTCCCTCTGGGGCCAACGTCCTGACTTTC.

The genes are TRBV5-1 and TRBJ2-7; 12 bases map to TRBD2. The V gene end was trimmed by 4 bases and the J gene end by 3 bases; junction bases not matched to a gene: 5. Germline assignment: CDR1 SGHRS and CDR2 YFSETQ. The CDR3 extends over 15 amino acids. The CDR3, as DNA: TGCGCCAGCAGCCCTGGACTAGCGGGGCTCTACGAGCAGTACTTC. Protein: CASSPGLAGLYEQYF.

The count of this clone is one. The rearrangement joins TRBV6-6 to TRBJ2-1; D call uncertain. CDR3 length: 14 residues. Per germline, CDR1 MNHNY and CDR2 SVGAGI (reference sequence). V was cut by 8 bases and J by 5 bases, with 16 bases left in between. The CDR3 loop reads CASRDWSSDNEQFF. The CDR3 nucleotides read TGTGCCAGCCGCGACTGGAGCTCGGACAATGAGCAGTTCTTC.

V gene TRBV10-2 combines with J gene TRBJ2-3; D may be TRBD2 (6 bases). The CDR3 extends over 17 amino acids. The V and J ends lost 1 base and 2 bases respectively, with 16 bases between them. CDR1 is WSHSY and CDR2 is SAAADI in the germline V gene. This CDR3 is CASSEFPGVWDTDTQYF. In DNA form, the CDR3 reads TGCGCCAGCAGTGAGTTCCCGGGGGTTTGGGACACAGATACGCAGTATTTT.

The chain recombines TRBV19 with TRBJ2-5; the D gene could be TRBD1 or TRBD2 (6 bases each). V was trimmed by 4 bases and J by 1 base, leaving 10 bases between them. The germline V gene encodes CDR1 LNHDA and CDR2 SQIVND (reference sequence). CDR3 length: 14 amino acids. DNA for the CDR3: TGTGCCAGTAGTAAAGGGGGGTTCCAAGAGACCCAGTACTTC. It encodes CASSKGGFQETQYF.

This sequence joins TRBV28 and TRBJ1-1; TRBD1 matches 9 bases. V was pared by 6 bases and J by 5 bases, with 7 bases of the junction left unmatched. Germline CDR1 is MDHEN and CDR2 is SYDVKM. This CDR3 comprises 14 residues. CDR3 loop: CASSRDRVVTEAFF. CDR3 DNA sequence: TGTGCCAGCAGCCGGGACAGGGTTGTAACTGAAGCTTTCTTT.

The V call is TRBV7-6, the J call TRBJ1-1; D unclear. The CDR3 extends over 17 amino acids. CDR1 is SGHVS and CDR2 is FNYEAQ in the germline V gene. The V end lost 5 bases, the J end lost 7 bases, and 26 bases lay between the germline ends. This CDR3 reads CASSLIMGRETIYEAFF. CDR3 bases: TGTGCCAGCAGCCTCATCATGGGAAGGGAGACAATTTATGAAGCTTTCTTT.

This clone has just a few counts. The V call is TRBV27, the J call TRBJ1-2, with D possibly TRBD1 on 5 matching bases. The V gene's germline CDR1 is MNHEY and CDR2 SMNVEV (reference sequence). The CDR3 has 13 residues. V lost 3 bases and J 2 bases, leaving 7 bases between the germline ends. CDR3 sequence: CASSFEGNYGYTF. As DNA, the CDR3 is TGTGCCAGCAGTTTTGAGGGGAACTATGGCTACACCTTC.